This T cell receptor (beta chain) derives from a study of T-cell reconstitution after alpha-beta-depleted transplantation in children. General observations from the study: In patients about two months after transplant, alpha-beta T cells reportedly arose from several hundred expanded graft clones. Some patients' high day-60 TCRbeta diversity was attributed to recipient cells surviving conditioning.

Turning to this clonotype: What it recognizes is unknown.

Trimming cost V 2 bases and J 0 bases; bases outside gene matches: 3. This CDR3 spans 18 amino acids. The germline CDR1 and CDR2 sequences are MNHEY and SVGEGT. TCRbeta library construction was performed incorporating unique molecular identifiers. TCRdb re-called the PCR reads through MiXCR, storing one row per CDR3 protein. Found here are about 600,000 distinct CDR3 sequences, roughly 13% of them singletons; the top ten hold over 2%. Here the sequenced sample was PBMCs, mostly from graft donor cells, taken 360 days after TCRalphabeta/CD19-depleted stem cell transplant. This clonotype originated in a male patient under 18 who had a stem cell transplant for acute myeloid leukemia, so the T cells may come from the graft donor. The V and J genes are TRBV6-2 or TRBV6-3 and TRBJ2-1; 14 bases fit TRBD2. The CDR3 protein is CASSYGTSGSASYNEQFF. The CDR3 DNA reads TGTGCCAGCAGTTACGGGACTAGCGGGAGCGCCTCCTACAATGAGCAGTTCTTC.